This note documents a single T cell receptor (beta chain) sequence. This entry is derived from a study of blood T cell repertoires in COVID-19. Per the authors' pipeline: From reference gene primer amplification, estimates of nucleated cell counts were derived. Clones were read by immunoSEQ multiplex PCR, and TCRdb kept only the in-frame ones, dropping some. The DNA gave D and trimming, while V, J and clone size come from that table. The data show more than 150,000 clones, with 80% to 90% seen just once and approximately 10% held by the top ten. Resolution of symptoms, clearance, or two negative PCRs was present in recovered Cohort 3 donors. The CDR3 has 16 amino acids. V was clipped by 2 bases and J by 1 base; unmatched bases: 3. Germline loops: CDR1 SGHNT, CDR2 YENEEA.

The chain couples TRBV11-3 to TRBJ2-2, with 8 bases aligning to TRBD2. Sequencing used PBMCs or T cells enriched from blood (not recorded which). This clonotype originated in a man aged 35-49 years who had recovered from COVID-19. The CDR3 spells CASSLTSGMNTGELFF. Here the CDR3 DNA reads TGTGCCAGCAGCTTAACTAGCGGTATGAACACCGGGGAGCTGTTTTTT.